The present entry profiles one T cell receptor (beta chain) with its context. Its target is unknown. The data derive from a study of T cell responses to AZD1222 COVID-19 vaccine. Only in-frame clones appear in the TCRdb table, and some are missing; sequencing was by immunoSEQ multiplex PCR. This table holds around 210,000 clones, approximately 94% found once. Findings and limits, study-wide: Once two AZD1222 doses were given, Spike-specific TCR breadth and depth went up. Females outnumbered males among donors, who were mostly white British; clonal diversity was possibly underestimated. Mapped onto spike, vaccine-associated CD4 TCRs spanned it and were dominant at 160-218 and 743-854.

The germline V gene encodes CDR1 SGHKS and CDR2 YYEKEE (reference sequence). Trimming took off 4 bases at V and 3 bases at J, with 10 bases between the two ends. The CDR3 is 13 residues long. This receptor was obtained from an adult who received the MenACWY meningococcal vaccine as a control. The sequencing used peripheral blood, collected 28 days after the second dose of the MenACWY control vaccine. The chain links TRBV5-5 to TRBJ1-1; D might be TRBD1 (6 bases). DNA for the CDR3: TGTGCCAGCAGCCAACAGGGCGACACTGAAGCTTTCTTT. Translation: CASSQQGDTEAFF.